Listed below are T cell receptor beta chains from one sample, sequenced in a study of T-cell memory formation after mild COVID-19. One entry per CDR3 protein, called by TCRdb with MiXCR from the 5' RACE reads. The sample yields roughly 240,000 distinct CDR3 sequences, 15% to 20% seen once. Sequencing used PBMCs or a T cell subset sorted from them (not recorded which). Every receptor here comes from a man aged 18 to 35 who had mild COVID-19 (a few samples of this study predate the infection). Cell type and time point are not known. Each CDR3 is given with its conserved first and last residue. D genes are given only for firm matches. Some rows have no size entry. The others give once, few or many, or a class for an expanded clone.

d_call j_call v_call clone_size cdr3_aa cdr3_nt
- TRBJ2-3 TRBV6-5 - CASSYSRDGSTDTQYF TGTGCCAGCAGTTACTCACGGGACGGAAGCACAGATACGCAGTATTTT
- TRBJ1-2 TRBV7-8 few CASSLVRIPNYGYTF TGTGCCAGCAGCTTAGTCCGGATACCTAACTATGGCTACACCTTC
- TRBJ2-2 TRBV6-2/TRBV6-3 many CASSYPGELFF TGTGCCAGCAGTTACCCCGGGGAGCTGTTTTTT
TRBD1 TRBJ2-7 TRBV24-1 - CATSEPGQGTQYF TGTGCCACCAGTGAACCGGGACAGGGTACCCAGTACTTC
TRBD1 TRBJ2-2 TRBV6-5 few CASSPRDRPTLRNTGELFF TGTGCCAGCAGCCCCAGGGACAGACCGACGTTAAGGAACACCGGGGAGCTGTTTTTT
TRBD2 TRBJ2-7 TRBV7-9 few CASSYGLAVYEQYF TGTGCCAGCAGCTACGGACTAGCGGTATACGAGCAGTACTTC
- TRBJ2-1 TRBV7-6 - CASSLGGTGEQFF TGTGCCAGCAGCTTGGGGGGAACGGGTGAGCAGTTCTTC
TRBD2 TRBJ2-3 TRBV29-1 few CSALAGGADTQYF TGCAGCGCCTTAGCGGGGGGGGCAGATACGCAGTATTTT
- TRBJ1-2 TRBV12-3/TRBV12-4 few CASTSRGDGYTF TGTGCCAGCACGTCGCGGGGAGATGGCTACACCTTC
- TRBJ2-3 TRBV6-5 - CASRLGTLADTQYF TGTGCCAGCAGATTGGGCACACTCGCGGATACGCAGTATTTT
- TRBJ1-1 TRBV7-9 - CASSLGGGKRTEAFF TGTGCCAGCAGCCTCGGCGGGGGGAAGAGGACTGAAGCTTTCTTT
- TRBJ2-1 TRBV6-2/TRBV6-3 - CASSYSSGPFNEQFF TGTGCCAGCAGTTACAGCAGCGGGCCTTTCAATGAGCAGTTCTTC
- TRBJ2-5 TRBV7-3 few CASSRGESETQYF TGTGCCAGCAGCCGTGGAGAGTCCGAGACCCAGTACTTC
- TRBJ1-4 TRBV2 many CASSGANEKLFF TGTGCCAGCAGTGGTGCTAATGAAAAACTGTTTTTT
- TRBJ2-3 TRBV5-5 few CASSGMSTDTQYF TGTGCCAGCAGCGGGATGAGCACAGATACGCAGTATTTT
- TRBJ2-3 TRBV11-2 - CASSKGGGTDTQYF TGTGCCAGCAGCAAGGGGGGGGGCACAGATACGCAGTATTTT
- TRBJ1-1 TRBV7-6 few CASSLGTRIGNTEAFF TGTGCCAGCAGCTTAGGGACAAGGATTGGGAATACTGAAGCTTTCTTT
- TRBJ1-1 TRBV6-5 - CASSYGGGNTEAFF TGTGCCAGCAGTTACGGGGGGGGGAACACTGAAGCTTTCTTT
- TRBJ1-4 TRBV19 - CASSMKQDEKLFF TGTGCCAGTAGTATGAAACAGGATGAAAAACTGTTTTTT
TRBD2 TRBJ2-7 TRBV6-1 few CASSVGSGGSYEQYF TGTGCCAGCAGCGTCGGGTCCGGGGGGTCCTACGAGCAGTACTTC
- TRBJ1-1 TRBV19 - CASKPGQNTEAFF TGTGCCAGTAAGCCGGGACAAAACACTGAAGCTTTCTTT
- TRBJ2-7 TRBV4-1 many CASSQGPSYEQYF TGCGCCAGCAGCCAAGGACCGAGCTACGAGCAGTACTTC
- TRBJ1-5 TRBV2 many CASSKSTVSNQPQHF TGTGCCAGCAGTAAGAGTACGGTTAGCAATCAGCCCCAGCATTTT